The 19 T cell receptor beta chains listed next were all sequenced from one sample in a study of Graves' ophthalmopathy and Graves' hyperthyroidism. RNA transcripts provided the template for amplifying TCR beta CDR3 regions. HTBI primers were used in a first-round RT-PCR, which preceded a second-round multiplex PCR. TCRdb recomputed calls from the multiplex PCR reads with MiXCR, one row per CDR3 protein. This table holds a few hundred thousand distinct CDR3 sequences, roughly 17% found once. Sequenced material: peripheral blood. The receptors here all came from an adult woman with stable Graves' hyperthyroidism.

This clonotype was detected ten times or more. The chain carries TRBV24-1 and TRBJ2-2; 7 positions match TRBD2. From germline, CDR1 is KGHDR and CDR2 SFDVKD. After removal of 10 bases from V and 1 base from J, the junction contained 2 bases not matched to a gene. The CDR3 spans 13 residues. CDR3: CATRERNTGELFF. The CDR3 DNA is TGTGCCACGCGGGAGCGGAACACCGGGGAGCTGTTTTTT.

This clonotype was detected ten times or more. This sequence joins TRBV30 and TRBJ2-7, with D perhaps matching TRBD1 or TRBD2 (5 bases each). The CDR3 contains 13 residues. Between the trimmed V and J ends, which lost 0 bases and 2 bases, there was a span of 8 bases. In germline, CDR1 is GTSNPN, CDR2 SVGIG (reference sequence). CDR3 loop: CAWSVWGTYEQYF. CDR3 in DNA: TGTGCCTGGAGTGTATGGGGGACCTACGAGCAGTACTTC.

This clonotype was recorded many times. The genes are TRBV4-1 and TRBJ2-3, with 8 bases fitting TRBD1. Losses at the gene ends were 4 bases for V and 3 bases for J; bases not matched to a gene: 9. This CDR3 is built from 16 residues. The germline V gene encodes CDR1 MGHRA and CDR2 YSYEKL. The chain's CDR3 is CASSPLQGARTDTQYF. The CDR3 bases are TGCGCCAGCAGCCCACTCCAGGGGGCGCGTACAGATACGCAGTATTTT.

This clonotype has at least ten counts. The CDR3 nucleotides read TGTGCCAGCAGCTTACTCTATGGCTACACCTTC. Its protein product is CASSLLYGYTF. The V and J genes are TRBV11-2 and TRBJ1-2; D is ambiguous. This CDR3 comprises 11 residues. Trimming pared 2 bases from V and 4 bases from J, leaving 2 bases between. Germline CDR1 is SGHAT and CDR2 is FQNNGV.

This clonotype has a handful of counts. No conserved phenylalanine or tryptophan ends this CDR3, so it is likely a read error. The DNA is omitted, as the CDR3 cannot be located on it reliably, and the CDR3 follows TCRdb's listing. The V call is TRBV14, the J call TRBJ2-2; the table's D call, TRBD2, has no DNA check behind it. The CDR3 totals 16 residues, both ends included. CDR1 and CDR2 (germline): SGHDN, FVKESK. CDR3 amino acids: CASSPLAGGGTGELCV.

The genes are TRBV6-1 and TRBJ2-7, with D perhaps being TRBD1 or TRBD2 (6 bases each). There are 15 residues in the CDR3. Germline-derived CDR1 and CDR2 are MNHNS and SASEGT. Between the trimmed V and J ends, which lost 5 bases and 0 bases, there was a span of 14 bases. This CDR3 is CASSPFTGASYEQYF. The CDR3 DNA reads as TGTGCCAGCAGTCCTTTCACGGGGGCCTCCTACGAGCAGTACTTC.

This clonotype was seen ten or more times. The chain recombines TRBV4-1 with TRBJ2-6; D might be TRBD1 or TRBD2, each matching 5 bases. CDR3 length: 17 residues. Germline V gene data show CDR1 as MGHRA and CDR2 as YSYEKL. Trimming shortened V by 0 bases and J by 4 bases, and 13 bases separated the two germline ends. CDR3 sequence: CASSQDIVGVGANVLTF. The CDR3 nucleotides read TGCGCCAGCAGCCAAGATATTGTGGGGGTAGGGGCCAACGTCCTGACTTTC.

The V and J genes are TRBV7-6 and TRBJ2-7; possible D gene TRBD1, 6 bases. The CDR3 is 16 amino acids. Trimming cost V 5 bases and J 2 bases, with 19 bases left between them. Germline V gene data show CDR1 as SGHVS and CDR2 as FNYEAQ. Here the CDR3 reads CASSLRPGTPPYEQYF. The DNA of the CDR3 is TGTGCCAGCAGCCTCCGTCCCGGGACACCACCCTACGAGCAGTACTTC.

This clonotype was observed many times. The V and J genes are TRBV12-3 or TRBV12-4 and TRBJ2-6; 7 nucleotides agree with TRBD1. V was clipped by 5 bases and J by 1 base; unmatched bases: 11. The CDR3 loop spans 18 amino acids. The CDR3 sequence: CASSGNLGQKSGANVLTF. The CDR3 region has the DNA TGTGCCAGCAGTGGGAATTTGGGACAGAAATCTGGGGCCAACGTCCTGACTTTC.

This clonotype was recorded at least ten times. The chain carries TRBV7-8 and TRBJ1-1; D is perhaps TRBD1 (5 bases). Trimming left V 2 bases short and J 3 bases short, with 10 bases between. The CDR3 spans 14 residues. Per germline, CDR1 SGHVS and CDR2 FQNEAQ. CDR3 DNA sequence: TGTGCCAGCAGCTTAACGGGGACTTACACTGAAGCTTTCTTT. This gives the protein CASSLTGTYTEAFF.

The V gene is TRBV29-1, the J gene TRBJ1-3, with D unresolved. This CDR3 has 17 residues. Per germline, CDR1 SQVTM and CDR2 ANQGSEA. Trimming removed 2 bases at V and 0 bases at J, with 17 bases between. CDR3 nucleotides: TGCAGCGTTGAAATAGGAGGGCCCGCCTTCTCTGGAAACACCATATATTTT. Residues: CSVEIGGPAFSGNTIYF.

This clonotype was recorded at least ten times. A single base separates this from a much larger clone, so it may be a read error. The V gene is TRBV19, the J gene TRBJ1-1, with TRBD1 matching over 7 bases. The germline V gene encodes CDR1 LNHDA and CDR2 SQIVND (reference sequence). The CDR3 runs to 14 residues. V shed 2 bases, J shed 5 bases, and the junction held 5 bases outside the gene matches. This CDR3 reads CASSINRGWTEAFF. The CDR3 DNA sequence: TGTGCCAGTAGTATAAACAGGGGTTGGACTGAAGCTTTCTTT.

Many counts were recorded for this clonotype. The V and J genes are TRBV27 and TRBJ1-1, with D hard to call. Trimming removed 0 bases from V and 5 bases from J, with 10 bases in between. The CDR3 runs to 14 residues. The germline V gene encodes CDR1 MNHEY and CDR2 SMNVEV (reference sequence). This chain's CDR3 is CASSLSLGRTEAFF. CDR3 nucleotides: TGTGCCAGCAGTTTATCACTCGGGAGAACTGAAGCTTTCTTT.

The chain carries TRBV6-1 and TRBJ1-2; D might be TRBD1 (6 bases). V was clipped by 6 bases and J by 11 bases, with 25 bases between them. Looked up from germline, CDR1 is MNHNS and CDR2 is SASEGT. The CDR3 runs to 15 residues. CDR3 DNA sequence: TGTGCCAGCAGCCTTGGGGACATGGGGCGAGAGGGTTACACCTTC. Its translation: CASSLGDMGREGYTF.

This clonotype was seen at least ten times. The genes are TRBV28 and TRBJ1-2; TRBD1 might be the D (5 bases). V lost 4 bases and J 4 bases, leaving 19 bases between the germline ends. Germline loops: CDR1 MDHEN, CDR2 SYDVKM. This CDR3 region has 16 residues. The CDR3 region has the DNA TGTGCCAGCAGTTCCCCAGGCGGGGCGGTGAGCTATGGCTACACCTTC. It is translated as CASSSPGGAVSYGYTF.

This clonotype appeared many times. The chain combines TRBV6-2 or TRBV6-3 with TRBJ2-2, with a tentative D call TRBD1 (6 bases). Germline V lookup: CDR1 MNHEY, CDR2 SVGEGT. Trimming removed 0 bases at V and 2 bases at J, with 13 bases between. This CDR3 is built from 17 residues. DNA of the CDR3: TGTGCCAGCAGTTACTCGATGTGGGGGCTCAACACCGGGGAGCTGTTTTTT. It yields the protein CASSYSMWGLNTGELFF.

This clonotype was seen ten or more times. J is TRBJ1-6 and V is TRBV11-1; D is possibly TRBD1 (5 bases). Per the germline V gene, CDR1 is SGHAT and CDR2 is FQDESV (reference sequence). The length of the CDR3 is 14 residues. Trimming stripped 3 bases from V and 7 bases from J, with 10 bases between. CDR3 DNA sequence: TGTGCCAGCAGCTTCGGGGGATTCAATTCACCCCTCCACTTT. It is translated as CASSFGGFNSPLHF.

In this sample, this clonotype turned up many times. This chain connects TRBV12-3 or TRBV12-4 to TRBJ1-1; D is undetermined. V was shortened by 5 bases and J by 10 bases, with 23 bases between the two germline ends. The CDR3 length is 15 residues. This CDR3 is CASSPQQTKIKGAFF. CDR3 DNA: TGTGCCAGCAGTCCTCAGCAGACCAAAATAAAGGGAGCTTTCTTT.

The sample holds many counts of this clonotype. The rearrangement uses TRBV24-1 and TRBJ2-2; the match to TRBD1 covers 8 bases. This CDR3 is built from 17 residues. J lost 1 base, V lost 4 bases, and 7 bases had no gene match. The germline V gene encodes CDR1 KGHDR and CDR2 SFDVKD. The CDR3 DNA reads TGTGCCACCAGTGACCCGCCCGGGACAGGGAACACCGGGGAGCTGTTTTTT. Translation gives CATSDPPGTGNTGELFF.